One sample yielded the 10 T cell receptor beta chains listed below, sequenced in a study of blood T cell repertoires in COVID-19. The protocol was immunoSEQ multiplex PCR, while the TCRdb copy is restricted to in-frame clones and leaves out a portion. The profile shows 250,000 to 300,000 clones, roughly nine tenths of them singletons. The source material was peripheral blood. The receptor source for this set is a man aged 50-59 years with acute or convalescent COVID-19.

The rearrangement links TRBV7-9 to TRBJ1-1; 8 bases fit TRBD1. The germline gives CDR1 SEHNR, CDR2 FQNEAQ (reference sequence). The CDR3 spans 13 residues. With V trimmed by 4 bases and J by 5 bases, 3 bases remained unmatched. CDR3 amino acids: CASSSGGRTEAFF. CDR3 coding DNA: TGTGCCAGCAGCTCAGGGGGCCGGACTGAAGCTTTCTTT.

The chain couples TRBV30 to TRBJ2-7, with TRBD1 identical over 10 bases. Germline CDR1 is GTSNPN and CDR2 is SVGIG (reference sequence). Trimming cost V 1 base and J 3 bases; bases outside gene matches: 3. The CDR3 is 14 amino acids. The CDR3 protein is CAWSGTGGIYEQYF. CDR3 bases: TGTGCCTGGAGTGGGACAGGGGGAATCTACGAGCAGTACTTC. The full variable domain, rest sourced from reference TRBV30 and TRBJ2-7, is SQTIHQWPATLVQPVGSPLSLECTVEGTSNPNLYWYRQAAGRGLQLLFYSVGIGQISSEVPQNLSASRPQDRQFILSSKKLLLSDSGFYLCAWSGTGGIYEQYFGPGTRLTVT.

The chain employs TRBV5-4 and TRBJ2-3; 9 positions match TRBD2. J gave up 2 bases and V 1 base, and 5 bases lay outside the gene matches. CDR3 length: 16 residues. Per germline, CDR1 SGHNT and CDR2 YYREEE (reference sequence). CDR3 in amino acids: CASSLRTSVTTDTQYF. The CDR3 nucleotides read TGTGCCAGCAGCTTGAGGACTAGCGTCACCACAGATACGCAGTATTTT.

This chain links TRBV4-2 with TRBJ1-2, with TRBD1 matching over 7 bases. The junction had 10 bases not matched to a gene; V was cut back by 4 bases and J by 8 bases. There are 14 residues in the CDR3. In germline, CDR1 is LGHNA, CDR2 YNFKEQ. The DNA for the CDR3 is TGTGCCAGCAGCCTTTTAGGAGGGGGCAAGGGCTACACCTTC. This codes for CASSLLGGGKGYTF.

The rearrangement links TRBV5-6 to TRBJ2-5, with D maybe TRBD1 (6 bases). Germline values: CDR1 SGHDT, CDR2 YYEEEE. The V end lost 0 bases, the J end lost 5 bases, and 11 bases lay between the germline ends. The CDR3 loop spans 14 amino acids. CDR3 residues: CASSLVGQGETQYF. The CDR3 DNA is TGTGCCAGCAGCTTGGTCGGGCAGGGGGAGACCCAGTACTTC.

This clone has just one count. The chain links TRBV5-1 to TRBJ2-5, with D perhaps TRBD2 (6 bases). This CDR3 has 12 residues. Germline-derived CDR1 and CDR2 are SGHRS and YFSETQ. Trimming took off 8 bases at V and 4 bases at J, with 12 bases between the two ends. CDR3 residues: CASSEGLETQYF. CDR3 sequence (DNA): TGCGCCAGTTCGGAGGGGCTAGAGACCCAGTACTTC.

For the CDR3, the DNA is TGCGCCAGCAGTGAGGGGACAGACTATGGCTACACCTTC. Translation gives CASSEGTDYGYTF. The chain employs TRBV10-1 and TRBJ1-2; TRBD1 aligns across 7 bases. The V and J ends lost 2 bases and 3 bases, in that order; junction bases with no gene match: 0. Germline assignment: CDR1 WNHNN and CDR2 SYGVQD (reference sequence). This CDR3 comprises 13 residues.

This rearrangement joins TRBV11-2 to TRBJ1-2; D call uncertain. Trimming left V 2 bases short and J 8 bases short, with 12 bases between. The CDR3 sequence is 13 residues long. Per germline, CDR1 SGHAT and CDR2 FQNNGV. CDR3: CASSLPSLYGYTF. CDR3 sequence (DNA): TGTGCCAGCAGCTTACCCTCTCTATACGGCTACACCTTC.

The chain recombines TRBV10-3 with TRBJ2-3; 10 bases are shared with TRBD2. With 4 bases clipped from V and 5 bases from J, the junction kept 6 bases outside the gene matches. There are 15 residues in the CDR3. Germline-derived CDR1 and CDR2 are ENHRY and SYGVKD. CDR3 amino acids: CAISGQAGGQDTQYF. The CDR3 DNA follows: TGTGCCATCAGTGGCCAAGCGGGGGGGCAAGATACGCAGTATTTT.

CDR3 sequence reads: CASTPQGMETQYF. CDR3 DNA: TGTGCCAGCACCCCACAGGGGATGGAGACCCAGTACTTC. The chain uses TRBV6-6 and TRBJ2-5; 7 nucleotides match TRBD1. After removal of 7 bases from V and 5 bases from J, the junction contained 7 bases not matched to a gene. Germline lookup yields CDR1 MNHNY and CDR2 SVGAGI (reference sequence). There are 13 residues in the CDR3.